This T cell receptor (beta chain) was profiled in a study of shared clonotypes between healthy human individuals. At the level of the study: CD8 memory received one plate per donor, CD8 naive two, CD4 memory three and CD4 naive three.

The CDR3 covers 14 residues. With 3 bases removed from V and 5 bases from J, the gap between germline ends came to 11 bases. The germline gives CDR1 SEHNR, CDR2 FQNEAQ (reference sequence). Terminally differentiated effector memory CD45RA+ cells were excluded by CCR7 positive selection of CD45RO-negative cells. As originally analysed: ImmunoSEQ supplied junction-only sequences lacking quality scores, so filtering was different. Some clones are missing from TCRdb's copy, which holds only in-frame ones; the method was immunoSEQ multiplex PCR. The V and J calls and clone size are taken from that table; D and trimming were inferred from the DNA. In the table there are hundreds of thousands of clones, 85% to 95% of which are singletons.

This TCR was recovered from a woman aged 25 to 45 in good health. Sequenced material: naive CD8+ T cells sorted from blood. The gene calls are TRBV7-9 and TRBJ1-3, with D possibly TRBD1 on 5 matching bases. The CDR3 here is CASSLGGGRNTIYF. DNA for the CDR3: TGTGCCAGCAGCTTGGGGGGAGGAAGAAACACCATATATTTT.